The 28 T cell receptor beta chains listed next were all sequenced from one sample in a study of T cell responses to AZD1222 COVID-19 vaccine. Assay: immunoSEQ multiplex PCR; the TCRdb copy retains only in-frame clones and omits some. The data contain over 120,000 clones, over 75% of them seen just once; the ten biggest clones take up about 1.5%. The source material was peripheral blood, sampled on day 0 of AZD1222 vaccination. Receptor source: an adult in good health.

V usage is TRBV18 and J usage is TRBJ2-7; TRBD1 aligns across 7 bases. There are 14 residues in the CDR3. J gave up 0 bases and V 4 bases, and 3 bases lay outside the gene matches. In germline, CDR1 is KGHSH, CDR2 LQKENI. The CDR3 DNA reads as TGTGCCAGCTCACTCGGGACAGCCTCCTACGAGCAGTACTTC. Its protein is CASSLGTASYEQYF.

This chain uses TRBV9 with TRBJ2-1; D remains ambiguous. This CDR3 comprises 14 residues. Germline V gene data show CDR1 as SGDLS and CDR2 as YYNGEE. V dropped 0 bases and J dropped 8 bases, with 12 bases sitting between them. CDR3 DNA sequence: TGTGCCAGCAGCGTAGATTACTCGGTGGATGAGCAGTTCTTC. It specifies CASSVDYSVDEQFF. Together with reference TRBV9 and TRBJ2-1, the CDR3 gives the full variable domain: DSGVTQTPKHLITATGQRVTLRCSPRSGDLSVYWYQQSLDQGLQFLIQYYNGEERAKGNILERFSAQQFPDLHSELNLSSLELGDSALYFCASSVDYSVDEQFFGPGTRLTVL.

This clone was counted once. The V and J genes are TRBV4-1 and TRBJ2-7; D unclear. Germline values: CDR1 MGHRA, CDR2 YSYEKL. The CDR3 runs 16 residues. Trimming shortened V by 3 bases and J by 0 bases, and 15 bases separated the two germline ends. Written as DNA, the CDR3 is TGCGCCAGCAGCCACCCCCCTGAGCGTAGCTCCTACGAGCAGTACTTC. Its protein is CASSHPPERSSYEQYF.

This clone appeared a few times. This chain joins TRBV5-1 and TRBJ2-1; 13 bases match TRBD2. V lost 3 bases, J lost 1 base, and 4 bases stayed unmatched. CDR1 is SGHRS and CDR2 is YFSETQ in the germline V gene. CDR3 size: 17 residues. The CDR3 DNA reads TGCGCCAGCAGCTGGACTAGCGGGAGCCCATCCTACAATGAGCAGTTCTTC. Amino acids: CASSWTSGSPSYNEQFF.

This chain connects TRBV12-3 or TRBV12-4 to TRBJ2-7, with D maybe TRBD2 (5 bases). Trimming left V 4 bases short and J 3 bases short, with 7 bases between. This CDR3 region has 12 residues. This CDR3 reads CASSWGVYEQYF. The DNA for the CDR3 is TGTGCCAGCAGTTGGGGAGTCTACGAGCAGTACTTC.

The chain is built from TRBV19 and TRBJ1-1, with a possible D match to TRBD1 (5 bases). This CDR3 is built from 13 residues. V lost 8 bases and J 1 base, leaving 11 bases between the germline ends. Germline CDR1 and CDR2: LNHDA and SQIVND (reference sequence). CDR3 in amino acids: CASSQGGNTEAFF. The CDR3 nucleotides read TGTGCCAGTTCGCAGGGAGGGAACACTGAAGCTTTCTTT.

The V call is TRBV27, the J call TRBJ2-7; D is uncertain. The germline gives CDR1 MNHEY, CDR2 SMNVEV (reference sequence). This CDR3 comprises 9 residues. Trimming pared 6 bases from V and 4 bases from J, leaving 1 base between. CDR3 sequence reads: CASRYEQYF. Here the CDR3 DNA reads TGTGCCAGCAGGTACGAGCAGTACTTC.

This chain connects TRBV7-6 to TRBJ1-3; D might be TRBD1 (6 bases). Germline CDR1 SGHVS, CDR2 FNYEAQ. The CDR3 sequence is 15 residues long. V lost 0 bases to trimming and J lost 2 bases, with 8 bases between them. The CDR3 nucleotides are TGTGCCAGCAGCTTAGCCTCAGGGGCTGGAAACACCATATATTTT. Translation: CASSLASGAGNTIYF.

The chain is built from TRBV14 and TRBJ1-2; D might be TRBD1 (6 bases). The CDR3 runs to 14 residues. The V end lost 3 bases, the J end lost 4 bases, and 12 bases lay between the germline ends. The germline gives CDR1 SGHDN, CDR2 FVKESK. The CDR3 here is CASSHPGAPYGYTF. The CDR3 DNA is TGTGCCAGCAGCCATCCAGGGGCTCCCTATGGCTACACCTTC.

This sequence joins TRBV24-1 and TRBJ1-5; D is uncertain. CDR3 length equals 14 residues. The V and J ends lost 1 base and 2 bases respectively, with 5 bases between them. Germline V CDR1 and CDR2: KGHDR, SFDVKD. CDR3 loop: CATSDLERNQPQHF. The DNA of the CDR3 is TGTGCCACCAGTGATTTAGAGCGCAATCAGCCCCAGCATTTT.

The chain uses TRBV2 and TRBJ2-7; TRBD2 might be the D (6 bases). Germline V gene lookup returns CDR1 SNHLY and CDR2 FYNNEI. The V end lost 2 bases, the J end lost 2 bases, and 16 bases lay between the germline ends. The CDR3 has 16 residues. CDR3 coding DNA: TGTGCCAGCAGTGAATCGTACAACAGGAGGGCCTACGAGCAGTACTTC. Residues: CASSESYNRRAYEQYF. Full variable domain (remainder filled in from reference TRBV2 and TRBJ2-7): EPEVTQTPSHQVTQMGQEVILRCVPISNHLYFYWYRQILGQKVEFLVSFYNNEISEKSEIFDDQFSVERPDGSNFTLKIRSTKLEDSAMYFCASSESYNRRAYEQYFGPGTRLTVT.

This chain joins TRBV7-9 and TRBJ2-5; D is unresolved. The CDR3 contains 17 residues. Deletions cut 3 bases from V and 3 bases from J, with 20 bases between. Germline assignment: CDR1 SEHNR and CDR2 FQNEAQ (reference sequence). The CDR3 region has the DNA TGTGCCAGCAGCTTTGGGCTGGTCGGCGCGACAAAAGAGACCCAGTACTTC. Protein product: CASSFGLVGATKETQYF.

The chain has TRBV27 and TRBJ1-5; possible D gene TRBD1, 5 bases. CDR3 size: 14 residues. Per the germline V gene, CDR1 is MNHEY and CDR2 is SMNVEV (reference sequence). Trimming stripped 3 bases from V and 3 bases from J, with 9 bases between. In DNA form, the CDR3 reads TGTGCCAGCAGTTTTTTAGGGGTCAATCAGCCCCAGCATTTT. Amino acids: CASSFLGVNQPQHF.

This chain uses TRBV5-1 with TRBJ1-2, with TRBD1 identical over 8 bases. The germline CDR1 and CDR2 sequences are SGHRS and YFSETQ. V lost 0 bases and J lost 3; bases outside the gene matches: 10. The CDR3 loop spans 17 amino acids. CDR3 loop: CASSLESPETGDYGYTF. The CDR3 nucleotides read TGCGCCAGCAGCTTGGAGTCCCCTGAGACAGGGGACTATGGCTACACCTTC.

CDR3 loop: CASSFRNPTDTQYF. CDR3 nucleotide sequence: TGTGCCAGCAGCTTCAGGAATCCCACAGATACGCAGTATTTT. V and J are TRBV5-6 and TRBJ2-3; D uncertain. Trimming pared 2 bases from V and 2 bases from J, leaving 9 bases between. Germline V gives CDR1 SGHDT, CDR2 YYEEEE. There are 14 residues in the CDR3.

The rearrangement uses TRBV2 and TRBJ1-1, with unresolved D. V lost 5 bases and J lost 4, with 8 bases in between. This CDR3 spans 12 amino acids. Germline loops: CDR1 SNHLY, CDR2 FYNNEI. CDR3 in amino acids: CASSRVRTEAFF. In DNA, the CDR3 is TGTGCCAGCAGTCGGGTCCGCACTGAAGCTTTCTTT.

This chain links TRBV5-5 with TRBJ1-1; possibly TRBD1 for D (5 bases). This CDR3 comprises 15 residues. Germline lookup yields CDR1 SGHKS and CDR2 YYEKEE (reference sequence). Trimming removed 4 bases from V and 6 bases from J, with 19 bases in between. The CDR3 coding sequence is TGTGCCAGCAGCCCAATCGGGGGGATGCTATCTGAAGCTTTCTTT. Protein product: CASSPIGGMLSEAFF.

The chain joins TRBV19 to TRBJ2-3, with 7 bases identical to TRBD1. The germline CDR1 and CDR2 sequences are LNHDA and SQIVND (reference sequence). This CDR3 is 13 amino acids long. Trimming removed 7 bases from V and 3 bases from J; junction bases left unmatched: 4. CDR3 DNA: TGTGCCAGTACGGACAGGAGGACAGATACGCAGTATTTT. It specifies CASTDRRTDTQYF.

V gene TRBV19 combines with J gene TRBJ2-2, with D unresolved. This CDR3 spans 13 amino acids. Trimming pared 3 bases from V and 5 bases from J, leaving 7 bases between. CDR1 and CDR2 from the germline V gene are LNHDA and SQIVND (reference sequence). The CDR3 here is CASSIRLTGELFF. In DNA form, the CDR3 reads TGTGCCAGTAGTATCAGGCTTACCGGGGAGCTGTTTTTT.

V gene TRBV12-5 combines with J gene TRBJ2-3; TRBD2 aligns across 10 bases. Germline V gives CDR1 LGHNT, CDR2 FRNRAP. The CDR3 totals 16 residues. J gave up 3 bases and V 1 base, and 4 bases lay outside the gene matches. DNA of the CDR3: TGTGCTAGTGGTTTGGGTCTAGCGGGAGAGACAGATACGCAGTATTTT. Its translation: CASGLGLAGETDTQYF.

The rearrangement uses TRBV10-3 and TRBJ2-7; D tentatively fits TRBD1 or TRBD2 (6 bases each). Germline loops: CDR1 ENHRY, CDR2 SYGVKD. The CDR3 consists of 15 residues. The V end lost 3 bases, the J end lost 6 bases, and 18 bases lay between the germline ends. The CDR3 loop is CAISDPGVKGVEQYF. CDR3 coding DNA: TGTGCCATCAGTGATCCGGGGGTGAAGGGGGTCGAGCAGTACTTC.

The chain joins TRBV28 to TRBJ1-6; 12 positions agree with TRBD1. The J segment lost 1 base and the V segment lost 3 bases, leaving 7 bases of the junction unmatched. This CDR3 has 19 residues. Germline values: CDR1 MDHEN, CDR2 SYDVKM. The CDR3 coding sequence is TGTGCCAGCAGTTTGGGACAGGGGGCAATTAGGTCCTATAATTCACCCCTCCACTTT. Its translation is CASSLGQGAIRSYNSPLHF.

The chain is built from TRBV7-9 and TRBJ1-3, with D perhaps TRBD1 (5 bases). The germline V gene encodes CDR1 SEHNR and CDR2 FQNEAQ (reference sequence). This CDR3 has 14 amino acids. V dropped 7 bases and J dropped 1 base, with 11 bases sitting between them. This CDR3 is CASTLGESGNTIYF. The CDR3 nucleotides read TGTGCCAGCACCCTGGGGGAATCTGGAAACACCATATATTTT.

This clone was detected only once. The chain joins TRBV10-3 to TRBJ1-3; D remains ambiguous. The ends were cut back, 3 bases at V and 2 bases at J, with 8 bases in the middle. The CDR3 spans 14 residues. Germline V CDR1 and CDR2: ENHRY, SYGVKD. CDR3 bases: TGTGCCATCAGTGAACAGAGAGCTGGAAACACCATATATTTT. Its translation: CAISEQRAGNTIYF.

This chain connects TRBV30 to TRBJ1-5, with no clear D. The V gene's germline CDR1 is GTSNPN and CDR2 SVGIG (reference sequence). The CDR3 runs to 13 residues. The V end was cut by 1 base, the J end by 6 bases, with 10 bases between. CDR3 loop: CAWSGGWGQPQHF. The CDR3 DNA is TGTGCCTGGAGTGGGGGATGGGGTCAGCCCCAGCATTTT.

This chain connects TRBV2 to TRBJ1-5; D might be TRBD1 (5 bases). Germline V gene sequence: CDR1 SNHLY, CDR2 FYNNEI. There are 13 residues in the CDR3. V was shortened by 3 bases and J by 4 bases, with 7 bases between the two germline ends. The CDR3 sequence: CASSETVNQPQHF. DNA of the CDR3: TGTGCCAGCAGTGAGACAGTAAATCAGCCCCAGCATTTT.

The chain links TRBV18 to TRBJ2-5; tentative D call: TRBD2 (6 bases). Trimming removed 3 bases from V and 1 base from J, with 9 bases in between. Germline V gives CDR1 KGHSH, CDR2 LQKENI. The CDR3 spans 14 residues. The CDR3 bases are TGTGCCAGCTCACCGGGAGGATCCCAAGAGACCCAGTACTTC. Translation gives CASSPGGSQETQYF.

This chain links TRBV27 with TRBJ2-5; possible D gene TRBD1, 6 bases. V shed 5 bases and J shed 5 bases, with 15 bases lying between them. This CDR3 is 14 amino acids long. The germline V gene has CDR1 MNHEY and CDR2 SMNVEV (reference sequence). CDR3 in DNA: TGTGCCAGCAGTACATACAGGGATTTGGAGACCCAGTACTTC. It yields the protein CASSTYRDLETQYF.